The present entry profiles one T cell receptor beta chain with its context. Its matching antigen is unknown. CDR1 and CDR2 from the germline V gene are MNHEY and SMNVEV (reference sequence). This CDR3 has 15 amino acids. The V end lost 5 bases, the J end lost 2 bases, and 16 bases lay between the germline ends. The data were obtained in a study of cytomegalovirus exposure and HLA in healthy donors. Generated by immunoSEQ multiplex PCR, the TCRdb table keeps only in-frame clones and is missing some. Of roughly 330,000 clones in the sample, about nine tenths are singletons; the top ten hold approximately 1.1%. General study points: Generally TCR sequences proved uncommon, though certain public TCRs appeared in numerous donors.

Sequencing was carried out using PBMCs. This chain joins TRBV27 and TRBJ2-7; D is perhaps TRBD1 (6 bases). The sequence was collected from a woman in her twenties or thirties in good health and CMV-seropositive. The CDR3 loop reads CASSPGAGVTYEQYF. CDR3 sequence (DNA): TGTGCCAGCAGTCCAGGGGCAGGCGTCACCTACGAGCAGTACTTC.